The sequence of this TCR beta chain was determined in a study of T-cell memory formation after mild COVID-19 (dated by TCRdb to the early 2020s). Context from the whole study: TCR sequence clusters from the two donors were largely donor specific. In a couple of donors, T-cell clones that expanded and contracted after mild COVID-19 were followed by sequencing TCRalpha and TCRbeta repertoires longitudinally. The cohort was made up of two young adult volunteers, one female and one male, who were previously healthy.

Ficoll-Paque density gradient centrifugation was the method used to isolate PBMCs. For this clonotype: The clone's antigen remains unknown. No base qualities exist here, and no much larger clone lies one base off it.

The CDR3 runs 14 amino acids, cysteine and valine included. Only the CDR3 region is kept as DNA, spanning 42 bases read in frame from base 1. V loses 1 base of germline sequence and J loses 6 bases, and the interval between the two ends is 13 bases. CDR1 SGHVS and CDR2 FQNEAQ were looked up in the germline V gene. Sequencing was carried out with an Illumina NovaSeq 6000. cDNA libraries for TCRalpha and TCRbeta were prepared by 5'RACE using constant-segment primers, with sample barcodes and unique molecular identifiers added. RNA was extracted from every sample with Trizol reagent. The libraries were amplified in two PCR steps, and the second step added a second sample barcode and Illumina TruSeq adapters. Libraries were sequenced on an Illumina NovaSeq with 2 x 150 bp paired-end reads. The authors' analysis ran thus. The reads were demultiplexed and collapsed into UMI-guided consensus sequences using migec v1.2.7. With mixcr v2.1.11, UMI consensuses were aligned to TRA and TRB V and J templates and assembled into clonotypes. Expanded or contracted clonotypes were those called significant by both edgeR and NoisET, with noise models trained on biological replicates. For edgeR calls, the cutoffs were a false discovery rate-adjusted p below 0.01 and a log2 fold-change threshold of 1. As an exploratory analysis of dynamics, max-normalized trajectories of the 1000 most abundant clonotypes were examined by PCA with hierarchical clustering. The CD4 or CD8 phenotype of responding clones was assigned using the separately sequenced CD4+ and CD8+ repertoires. The raw public reads went through TCRdb reprocessing: fastp at Q25, MiXCR clone calling, in-frame beta chains kept. Each CDR3 protein appears once, grouped with its most common genes and DNA. The V and J calls and clone size are TCRdb's, not the authors'. For this sample the table gives fewer than 400,000 distinct CDR3 sequences, of which roughly 15% were detected only once. The ten top clones hold about 22% of the sample.

What the research found in general, with its limitations: Contracting CD4+ clones were found mainly in CM and EM memory subsets, while CD8+ clones were enriched in EMRA. Some responding clones were detected in pre-infection memory, suggesting pre-existing cross-reactive memory T cells joined the SARS-CoV-2 response. Balanced CD4/CD8 phenotypes were observed for clones contracting from day 15 to 85, whereas a bias towards CD4+ was observed for a second wave of clones expanding from day 15 to 37. SARS-CoV-2 specificity of the second-wave clones peaking on day 37 was not confirmed. The study covered only a couple of mild cases, and larger cohorts including severe cases with pre-infection samples were considered necessary.

The chain couples TRBV7-8 to TRBJ2-7; there is no confident call for the D gene. The receptor was isolated from a young man who had mild COVID-19 (a few samples of this study predate the infection). The sample titles of this study are shuffled in the database, so cell type and time point are left out; the donor was told from shared clones. Sequenced: PBMCs or a T cell subset sorted from them (not recorded which). The CDR3 has the sequence CASSLVAPRGEQYV. The DNA reads as follows: TGTGCCAGCAGCTTAGTAGCCCCGAGAGGCGAGCAGTACGTC.